This T cell receptor beta chain was captured in a study of glioma-infiltrating T cells (dated by TCRdb to the mid-2010s). Some background on the complete study: Sequencing of TCR alpha- and beta-chain repertoires was performed on glioma tissue, on non-neoplastic brain tissue, and on matched peripheral blood mononuclear cells. The paired cohort comprised three low-grade glioma patients, roughly 8 primary glioblastoma patients and three non-glioma patients contributing non-neoplastic brain tissue. To measure how far tissue and blood T-cell populations diverged, each tissue-infiltrating repertoire was compared against the peripheral blood repertoire of the same patient. The full study reports these points: Small numbers underpinned the group comparisons: eight glioblastoma patients, three low-grade glioma patients and three non-neoplastic patients. Only a very small number of CDR3 sequences turned up in both tissue and blood, a result put down to high CDR3 diversity combined with limited sampling. VJ-independent divergence between tissue and blood was below expectation in non-neoplastic patients but above expectation in all gliomas, especially low-grade gliomas.

The germline V gene provides CDR1 MDHEN and CDR2 SYDVKM. Relative to germline, V is missing 6 bases and J is missing 7 bases, with 4 bases of the junction outside any gene match. Measured from the cysteine to the phenylalanine, the CDR3 is 12 residues long. Only the CDR3 DNA is retained, 36 bases long and in frame from the first base. The iRepertoire nested amplicon-rescue multiplex PCR (arm-PCR) platform was used to amplify TCR alpha and beta CDR3 regions from RNA. One-step reverse transcription and amplification used roughly 100-450 ng of tissue mRNA or PBMC total RNA as input. Following bead purification, Illumina adapters were added by a secondary multiplex PCR, and libraries between 200 and 400 bp were gel-purified. Demultiplexing relied on internal 6-nucleotide barcodes carried by the libraries. Sequencing of libraries was performed on an Illumina MiSeq with 2x220 or 2x250 nucleotide paired-end reads. On the authors' methods: Paired reads were merged using FLASH 1.2.11 and aligned with BWA-MEM to the GRCh37 human genome, and TRA and TRB reads were then extracted. For V and J assignment, an IMGT-derived reference of cassette sequences and CDR3 motifs that included pseudogenes was used. Three-frame translation of reads was performed, and productive CDR3s were defined as those with a C...FGXG motif and no stop codons. Clonotypes were defined as unique combinations of V-J cassette pair and CDR3 amino acid sequence. Reads were filtered by Hamming distance, with the threshold set by the sequence error rate of each sample in mapped regions. Starting from the raw public reads, TCRdb applied fastp trimming at Q25, assembled clones with MiXCR and retained in-frame beta chains. Merged by CDR3 protein, the rows form single entries marked with the most common genes and DNA. TCRdb's processing, not the study's, gives the V and J calls here. This sample is represented by some 16,000 distinct CDR3 sequences; 55% to 70% of them were singletons. Approximately 38% of the sample is in the top ten clones.

This clonotype was counted a single time. The target of this receptor is not known. No quality values exist for individual bases; no much larger clone is one base distant. A lone read is weak support. This TCR came from a human donor with low-grade glioma or glioblastoma, undergoing nonglioma brain surgery, or in good health (not recorded which). Sequenced material: glioma tissue, nonneoplastic brain tissue, or PBMCs (not recorded which). The chain is encoded by TRBV28 joined to TRBJ1-2, with TRBD1 identical over 8 junction bases. The CDR3 reads as follows: CASSLTGVGYTF. In nucleotide form, the sequence is TGTGCCAGCAGCCTGACAGGGGTTGGCTACACCTTC.